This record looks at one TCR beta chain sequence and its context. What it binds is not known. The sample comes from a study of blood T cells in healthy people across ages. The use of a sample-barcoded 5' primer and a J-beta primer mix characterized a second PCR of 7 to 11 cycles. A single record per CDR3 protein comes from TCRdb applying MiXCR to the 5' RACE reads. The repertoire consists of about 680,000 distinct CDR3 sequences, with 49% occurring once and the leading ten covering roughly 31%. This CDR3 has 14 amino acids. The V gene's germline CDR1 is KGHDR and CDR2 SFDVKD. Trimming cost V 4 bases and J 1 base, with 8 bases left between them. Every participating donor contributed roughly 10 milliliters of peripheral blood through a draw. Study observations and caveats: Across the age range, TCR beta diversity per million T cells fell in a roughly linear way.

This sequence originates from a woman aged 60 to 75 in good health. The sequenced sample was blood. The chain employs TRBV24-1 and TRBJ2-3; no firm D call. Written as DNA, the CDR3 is TGTGCCACCAGTGAGCAAGTAGGCACAGATACGCAGTATTTT. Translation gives CATSEQVGTDTQYF.